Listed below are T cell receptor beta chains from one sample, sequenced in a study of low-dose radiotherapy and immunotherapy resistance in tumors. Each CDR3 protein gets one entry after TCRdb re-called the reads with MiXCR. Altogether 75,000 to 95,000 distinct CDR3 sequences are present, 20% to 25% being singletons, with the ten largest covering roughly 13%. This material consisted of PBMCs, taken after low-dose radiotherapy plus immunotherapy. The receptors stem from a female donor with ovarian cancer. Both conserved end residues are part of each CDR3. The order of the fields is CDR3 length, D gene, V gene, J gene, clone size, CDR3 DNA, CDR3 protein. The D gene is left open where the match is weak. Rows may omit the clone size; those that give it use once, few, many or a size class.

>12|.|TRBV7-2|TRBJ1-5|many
TGTGCCAGCAGTAACCCGGAGGGTAGGATGAATTTT
CASSNPEGRMNF
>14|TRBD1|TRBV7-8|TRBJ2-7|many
TGTGCCAGCAGCCCTCGACAGGGGGCTTACGAGCAGTACTTC
CASSPRQGAYEQYF
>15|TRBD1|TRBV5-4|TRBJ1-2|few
TGTGCCAGCAGCTTACCACAGGGGGCGGTCGCTGGCTACACCTTC
CASSLPQGAVAGYTF
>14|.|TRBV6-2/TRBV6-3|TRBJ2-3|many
TGTGCCAGCAGTTACGGGCCTATAAAAGATACGCAGTATTTT
CASSYGPIKDTQYF
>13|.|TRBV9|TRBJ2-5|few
TGTGCCAGCAGCGGGCGGTATCAAGAGACCCAGTACTTC
CASSGRYQETQYF
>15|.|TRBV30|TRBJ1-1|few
TGTGCCTGGAGTCTACCGGGACCTAAGAACACTGAAGCTTTCTTT
CAWSLPGPKNTEAFF
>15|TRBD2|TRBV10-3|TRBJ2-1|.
TGTGCCATCAGACAGACTAGCGGGGCCTACAATGAGCAGTTCTTC
CAIRQTSGAYNEQFF
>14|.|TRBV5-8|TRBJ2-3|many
TGTGCCAGCAGCTATGGACAGAGCACAGATACGCAGTATTTT
CASSYGQSTDTQYF
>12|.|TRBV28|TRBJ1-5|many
TGTGCCAGCAGGGGGGGGGATCAGCCCCAGCATTTT
CASRGGDQPQHF
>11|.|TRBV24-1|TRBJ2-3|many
TGTGCCACCAGTAACTCAGATACGCAGTATTTT
CATSNSDTQYF
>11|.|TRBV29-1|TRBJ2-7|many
TGCAGCGTGAAGACAGTTTACGAGCAGTACTTC
CSVKTVYEQYF
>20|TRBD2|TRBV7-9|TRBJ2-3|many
TGTGCCAGCAGCCCATCCCACTGGACTAGCGGGAGCTATCCGCCAGATACGCAGTATTTT
CASSPSHWTSGSYPPDTQYF
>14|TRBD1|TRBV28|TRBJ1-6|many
TGTGCCAGCAGGATCGGGACAGGGGAGGCTCCCCTCCACTTT
CASRIGTGEAPLHF
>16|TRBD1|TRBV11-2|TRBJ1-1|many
TGTGCCAGCAGCCCGGACAGGGGGAGAGGACGGACTGAAGCTTTCTTT
CASSPDRGRGRTEAFF
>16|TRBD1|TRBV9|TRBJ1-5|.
TGTGCCAGCAGCCCCGGACAGGGGGAATTATACCAGCCCCAGCATTTT
CASSPGQGELYQPQHF
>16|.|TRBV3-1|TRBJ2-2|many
TGTGCCAGCAGCCTGGGACGTGGTTCGTACCCCGGGGAGCTGTTTTTT
CASSLGRGSYPGELFF
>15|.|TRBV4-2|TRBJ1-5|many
TGTGCCAGCAGCCCGTTAGACAGAGGAAATCAGCCCCAGCATTTT
CASSPLDRGNQPQHF
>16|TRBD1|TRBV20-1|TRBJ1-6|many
TGCAGTGTTGTTTCCGTGGTGGACAGGGTTAATTCACCCCTCCACTTT
CSVVSVVDRVNSPLHF